Presented here are 10 T cell receptor beta chains from one specimen sequenced in a study of Ad26.COV2.S vaccination and SARS-CoV-2 variants. Libraries were prepared by immunoSEQ multiplex PCR; TCRdb keeps only in-frame clonotypes and omits some of them. Altogether about 220,000 clones are present, 88% being singletons, with the ten largest covering roughly 10%. Noted treatment: around 19 received Ad26.COV2.S at low or high dose, single or two shots; about 5 received placebo; per-sample allocation not given. Specimens were obtained on day 63 following the first vaccine or placebo injection. The sample here was peripheral blood, taken in a trial of Ad26.COV2.S vaccine versus placebo. These receptors came from a person aged 18 to 59 who received the Ad26.COV2.S COVID-19 vaccine or a placebo.

The chain uses TRBV21-1 and TRBJ2-1. TRBV21-1 is a pseudogene segment. The CDR3 extends over 12 amino acids. The DNA for the CDR3 is TGTGCCAGCAGCAAAGTACGATATGAGCAGTTCTTC. Its protein is CASSKVRYEQFF.

This clone has a single count. The chain combines TRBV18 with TRBJ1-4; no reliable D call. CDR1 KGHSH and CDR2 LQKENI come from the germline V gene. The CDR3 is made up of 15 amino acids. V was cut by 3 bases and J by 7 bases, with 15 bases left in between. CDR3 sequence (DNA): TGTGCCAGCTCACCTGAGAACTCCGGACGTGAAAAACTGTTTTTT. As protein: CASSPENSGREKLFF.

The chain employs TRBV4-3 and TRBJ2-1, with 10 bases identical to TRBD2. V was pared by 1 base and J by 2 bases, with 8 bases of the junction left unmatched. The germline V gene encodes CDR1 LGHNA and CDR2 YSLEER. This CDR3 spans 18 amino acids. CDR3 sequence: CASSQAGASGGAYNEQFF. DNA for the CDR3: TGCGCCAGCAGCCAAGCGGGTGCTAGCGGGGGCGCCTACAATGAGCAGTTCTTC.

The rearrangement links TRBV9 to TRBJ2-5; no definite D call. Germline V lookup: CDR1 SGDLS, CDR2 YYNGEE. The CDR3 is 14 amino acids. Trimming pared 3 bases from V and 1 base from J, leaving 10 bases between. The CDR3 spells CASSAPGLQETQYF. CDR3 bases: TGTGCCAGCAGCGCCCCGGGCCTCCAAGAGACCCAGTACTTC.

This chain joins TRBV6-5 and TRBJ2-3; D might be TRBD2 (5 bases). The CDR3 is 12 amino acids. In germline, CDR1 is MNHEY, CDR2 SVGAGI. V dropped 8 bases and J dropped 1 base, with 7 bases sitting between them. CDR3 in DNA: TGTGCCAGCTGGCGGGGCACAGATACGCAGTATTTT. Amino acids: CASWRGTDTQYF.

The CDR3 protein is CAISESSAGDYEQYF. CDR3 sequence (DNA): TGTGCCATCAGTGAGTCGTCCGCAGGGGACTACGAGCAGTACTTC. J is TRBJ2-7 and V is TRBV10-3; TRBD1 is a possible D gene (6 bases). Deletions cut 0 bases from V and 3 bases from J, with 12 bases between. Germline lookup yields CDR1 ENHRY and CDR2 SYGVKD. The CDR3 contains 15 residues.

The chain joins TRBV6-5 to TRBJ1-2, with D hard to call. The CDR3 contains 14 residues. Trimming took 0 bases from V and 1 from J, leaving 6 bases between them. CDR1 and CDR2 from the germline V gene are MNHEY and SVGAGI. CDR3 nucleotides: TGTGCCAGCAGTTACTCACGGATTAACTATGGCTACACCTTC. Translated: CASSYSRINYGYTF.

The chain couples TRBV5-1 to TRBJ2-1, with D unresolved. CDR1 and CDR2 (germline): SGHRS, YFSETQ. This CDR3 contains 14 residues. Trimming removed 4 bases at V and 5 bases at J, with 13 bases between. The CDR3 DNA reads as TGCGCCAGCAGCCCGGGTGCGGATCACAATGAGCAGTTCTTC. Translating it yields CASSPGADHNEQFF. The full variable domain, rest sourced from reference TRBV5-1 and TRBJ2-1, is KAGVTQTPRYLIKTRGQQVTLSCSPISGHRSVSWYQQTPGQGLQFLFEYFSETQRNKGNFPGRFSGRQFSNSRSEMNVSTLELGDSALYLCASSPGADHNEQFFGPGTRLTVL.

The CDR3 reads CASSLTTGLDEQYF. DNA of the CDR3: TGTGCCAGCAGCTTAACGACAGGGCTGGACGAGCAGTACTTC. This chain joins TRBV11-2 and TRBJ2-7; 7 nucleotides match TRBD1. The CDR3 is 14 residues long. The germline V gene has CDR1 SGHAT and CDR2 FQNNGV. V lost 2 bases to trimming and J lost 5 bases; unmatched junction nucleotides: 6.

The chain uses TRBV4-1 and TRBJ1-5; 7 nucleotides align to TRBD1. Germline lookup yields CDR1 MGHRA and CDR2 YSYEKL. The J segment lost 0 bases and the V segment lost 4 bases, leaving 12 bases of the junction unmatched. CDR3 length: 18 amino acids. The CDR3 region has the DNA TGCGCCAGCAGCCCCGAACCCGACGACAGGGTTAGCAATCAGCCCCAGCATTTT. As protein: CASSPEPDDRVSNQPQHF.